Shown below are 6 T cell receptor beta chains from a single sample sequenced in a study of cytomegalovirus exposure and HLA in healthy donors. Amplification used 60 Vbeta primers and 13 Jbeta primers. The assay was immunoSEQ multiplex PCR, and TCRdb's table has in-frame clones only and misses some. The repertoire holds fewer than 55,000 clones, with less than 75% as singletons. The sample taken for sequencing was PBMCs. Receptors originate from a man in his sixties in good health and CMV-seropositive.

The rearrangement uses TRBV27 and TRBJ1-1; unclear D gene. Trimming cost V 5 bases and J 2 bases, with 9 bases left between them. Germline CDR1 MNHEY, CDR2 SMNVEV (reference sequence). This CDR3 has 13 residues. CDR3: CASSTPLNTEAFF. CDR3 nucleotide sequence: TGTGCCAGCAGTACCCCACTAAACACTGAAGCTTTCTTT.

The rearrangement uses TRBV7-8 and TRBJ2-7, with D maybe TRBD1 (6 bases). The CDR3 covers 16 residues. Deletions cut 0 bases from V and 3 bases from J, with 15 bases between. The V gene's germline CDR1 is SGHVS and CDR2 FQNEAQ. Here the CDR3 DNA reads TGTGCCAGCAGCTTAGCGTTTTCCCGGGACAACTACGAGCAGTACTTC. Amino acid sequence: CASSLAFSRDNYEQYF.

The chain recombines TRBV11-2 with TRBJ2-1, with 9 bases that match TRBD2. The CDR3 covers 20 residues. CDR1 SGHAT and CDR2 FQNNGV come from the germline V gene. V shed 0 bases and J 2 bases; nucleotides not matched to a gene: 14. The CDR3 is CASSLETSGRPTRAYNEQFF. DNA for the CDR3: TGTGCCAGCAGCTTAGAAACCAGCGGGAGGCCAACCAGGGCCTACAATGAGCAGTTCTTC. The full variable domain, completed using reference TRBV11-2 and TRBJ2-1, is EAGVAQSPRYKIIEKRQSVAFWCNPISGHATLYWYQQILGQGPKLLIQFQNNGVVDDSQLPKDRFSAERLKGVDSTLKIQPAKLEDSAVYLCASSLETSGRPTRAYNEQFFGPGTRLTVL.

The chain joins TRBV30 to TRBJ1-2; possible D gene TRBD1, 6 bases. The V end lost 4 bases, the J end lost 3 bases, and 12 bases lay between the germline ends. CDR1 is GTSNPN, CDR2 SVGIG, per germline (reference sequence). The CDR3 has 13 residues. DNA for the CDR3: TGTGCCTGGACCCCAGGGGTATACTATGGCTACACCTTC. This encodes CAWTPGVYYGYTF.

The chain uses TRBV5-1 and TRBJ2-7, with unresolved D. Germline CDR1 reads SGHRS; CDR2 reads YFSETQ. CDR3 length: 17 residues. V gave up 7 bases and J gave up 0 bases, with 23 bases separating them. CDR3 sequence reads: CASSPTLTWASSYEQYF. DNA for the CDR3: TGCGCCAGCTCCCCAACGCTAACGTGGGCCAGCTCCTACGAGCAGTACTTC.

This chain joins TRBV28 and TRBJ2-3, with D possibly TRBD2 on 6 matching bases. Germline CDR1 is MDHEN and CDR2 is SYDVKM. This CDR3 spans 15 amino acids. V lost 5 bases and J lost 1, with 13 bases in between. The CDR3 spells CASSPSVYGTDTQYF. The CDR3 nucleotides are TGTGCCAGCAGTCCTAGCGTTTACGGCACAGATACGCAGTATTTT. Supplemented by reference TRBV28 and TRBJ2-3, the full variable domain reads DVKVTQSSRYLVKRTGEKVFLECVQDMDHENMFWYRQDPGLGLRLIYFSYDVKMKEKGDIPEGYSVSREKKERFSLILESASTNQTSMYLCASSPSVYGTDTQYFGPGTRLTVL.